This T cell receptor beta chain comes out of a study of OX40 agonist ivuxolimab in advanced cancers. Study overall: Patients received the agonistic anti-OX40 (CD134) antibody ivuxolimab.

Generated by immunoSEQ multiplex PCR, the TCRdb table keeps only in-frame clones and is missing some. The sample has 60,000 or so clones, around 82% seen once. CDR3 length: 15 residues. Trimming removed 1 base at V and 1 base at J, with 8 bases between. CDR1 is SGHRS and CDR2 is YFSETQ in the germline V gene. Sequencing used CD4+ or CD8+ T cells sorted from blood, obtained in a trial of the OX40 agonist ivuxolimab. This sequence joins TRBV5-1 and TRBJ2-2; D ambiguous. The clonotype was recovered from an adult with an advanced solid tumor such as melanoma, head and neck, liver or kidney cancer. CDR3 sequence: CASSLRSMNTGELFF. CDR3 coding DNA: TGCGCCAGCAGCTTGAGGTCGATGAACACCGGGGAGCTGTTTTTT. Using reference TRBV5-1 and TRBJ2-2 for the parts outside the CDR3, the full variable domain is KAGVTQTPRYLIKTRGQQVTLSCSPISGHRSVSWYQQTPGQGLQFLFEYFSETQRNKGNFPGRFSGRQFSNSRSEMNVSTLELGDSALYLCASSLRSMNTGELFFGEGSRLTVL.